This T cell receptor (beta chain) originates from a study of early T cells in non-severe SARS-CoV-2 infection. This clonotype has just a few counts. Via MiXCR, TCRdb re-called the 5' RACE reads, giving one row per CDR3 protein. The sample has around 23,000 distinct CDR3 sequences, about 5.3% seen once. Germline assignment: CDR1 MDHEN and CDR2 SYDVKM. This CDR3 spans 18 amino acids. J was trimmed by 2 bases and V by 3 bases; bases with no gene match: 14. V and J are TRBV28 and TRBJ2-7; 9 bases are a match to TRBD1. Material for sequencing was whole blood. This clonotype originated in an adult who was a healthcare worker with PCR-confirmed SARS-CoV-2 infection or an uninfected control (not recorded which). Written as DNA, the CDR3 is TGTGCCAGCAGTTTCACTTGGACAGGGGCAGCTTCTACCTACGAGCAGTACTTC. Its protein product is CASSFTWTGAASTYEQYF.